This TCR beta chain was identified during a study of blood T cell repertoires in COVID-19. The protocol was immunoSEQ multiplex PCR, while the TCRdb copy is restricted to in-frame clones and leaves out a portion. The table records 150,000 to 200,000 clones, 80% to 85% of them present only once. There are 14 residues in the CDR3. CDR1 and CDR2 (germline): SEHNR, FQNEAQ (reference sequence). V gave up 0 bases and J gave up 5 bases, with 7 bases separating them. The material sequenced was peripheral blood. The clonotype comes from a woman younger than 45 with acute or convalescent COVID-19. The chain carries TRBV7-9 and TRBJ1-4; D perhaps matches TRBD1 (5 bases). The CDR3 nucleotides are TGTGCCAGCAGCTTAGCGGGGGGGAATGAAAAACTGTTTTTT. Translating gives CASSLAGGNEKLFF.